This TCR beta chain is drawn from a study of PD-1 blockade in classical Hodgkin lymphoma. Study-level findings and limits: Complete responders had baseline diversity similar to newly diagnosed patients.

Germline values: CDR1 ENHRY, CDR2 SYGVKD. The CDR3 is 9 residues long. Trimming shortened V by 11 bases and J by 9 bases, and 8 bases separated the two germline ends. TCRdb's table, derived via immunoSEQ multiplex PCR, lists solely in-frame clones and lacks some. The sample has 45,000 to 60,000 clones, 81% seen once. After autologous stem cell transplantation all patients relapsed, and prior brentuximab vedotin exposure differed between cohorts. In regard to this clone: Antigen specificity is unknown.

The rearrangement links TRBV10-3 to TRBJ1-5, with unresolved D. The sample consisted of peripheral blood mononuclear cells (PBMCs), taken at baseline. The receptor was derived from a human donor with classical Hodgkin lymphoma. CDR3 DNA sequence: TGTGCCCCCAAGTCGCCCCAGCATTTT. This translates into CAPKSPQHF.